This is a list of T cell receptor beta chains from one sample in a study of cytomegalovirus exposure and HLA in healthy donors. TCRdb keeps only in-frame clones here, not all; method: immunoSEQ multiplex PCR. The sample contains about 190,000 clones, over 80% of which appear only once. Sequenced material: PBMCs. The receptors were gathered from a man aged 35-49 years in good health and CMV-seropositive. The CDR3 runs from the conserved cysteine through the conserved F or W. The D gene is left open where the match is weak. Not every row has a clone size; where given, it reads once, few, many or a size class.

TRBD2 | TRBJ2-1 | TRBV7-7 | . | TGTGCTAGCAGCTTAGAAGGACTAGACTCGCCGAATGAGCAGTTCTTC | CASSLEGLDSPNEQFF
. | TRBJ1-1 | TRBV29-1 | . | TGCAGCGTTGAAGAAATAGCAGGGACTGAAGCTTTCTTT | CSVEEIAGTEAFF
. | TRBJ2-5 | TRBV19 | . | TGTGCCAGTAGTAACCGACAGGTTGAAGAGACCCAGTACTTC | CASSNRQVEETQYF
. | TRBJ1-4 | TRBV4-2 | . | TGTGCCAGCAGCCAAATTTCAAGCCCACCGAATGAAAAACTGTTTTTT | CASSQISSPPNEKLFF
TRBD2 | TRBJ2-1 | TRBV28 | . | TGTGCCAGCAGTCTAACTAGCGGGGGGTTCAATGAGCAGTTCTTC | CASSLTSGGFNEQFF
TRBD1 | TRBJ1-2 | TRBV6-5 | . | TGTGCCAGCAGTGTCATAGGGGGCGGCTATGGCTACACCTTC | CASSVIGGGYGYTF
. | TRBJ1-4 | TRBV7-9 | few | TGTGCCAGCAGCTTAGGGCGGAGTAATGAAAAACTGTTTTTT | CASSLGRSNEKLFF
TRBD2 | TRBJ2-3 | TRBV5-6 | . | TGTGCCAGCAGCTTCGCTTCAAGCGGGGGGCCAGGGGGGACGCAGTATTTT | CASSFASSGGPGGTQYF
TRBD1 | TRBJ1-5 | TRBV19 | . | TGTGCCAGTGCCAAATCAACTCGGACAGGAAGAATTCTCTATAGCAATCAGCCCCAGCATTTT | CASAKSTRTGRILYSNQPQHF
TRBD1 | TRBJ2-7 | TRBV19 | . | TGTGCCAGTAGTATAGAGGGGACAGGGGCAGGCGAGCAGTACTTC | CASSIEGTGAGEQYF
TRBD1 | TRBJ2-1 | TRBV29-1 | . | TGCAGCGGAGCACAGGGGACGCCCTACAATGAGCAGTTCTTC | CSGAQGTPYNEQFF
TRBD1 | TRBJ2-7 | TRBV6-5 | once | TGTGCCAGCAGTGCACGACAGGGAACCTACGAGCAGTACTTC | CASSARQGTYEQYF
. | TRBJ2-5 | TRBV5-1 | . | TGCGCCAGCAGCCTGGGGACACCCCAAGAGACCCAGTACTTC | CASSLGTPQETQYF
. | TRBJ1-1 | TRBV6-4 | . | TGTGCCAGCAGGCCCCGCATGGGGGCTATAGATCATGAAGCTTTCTTT | CASRPRMGAIDHEAFF
. | TRBJ2-2 | TRBV5-1 | medium-sized | TGCGCCAGCAGCTTGGAACCCCGCGGCGGGGAGAACACCGGGGAGCTGTTTTTT | CASSLEPRGGENTGELFF
. | TRBJ1-1 | TRBV29-1 | . | TGCAACACGGGGGGGAACACTGAAGCTTTCTTT | CNTGGNTEAFF
. | TRBJ1-1 | TRBV30 | . | TGTGCCTGGAGTCAGGACAGTGAAGCTTTCTTT | CAWSQDSEAFF
. | TRBJ1-5 | TRBV11-2 | . | TGTGCCAGCAGCTTATCCGCGGGTAGGGTCAATCAGCCCCAGCATTTT | CASSLSAGRVNQPQHF
TRBD1 | TRBJ1-4 | TRBV18 | . | TGTGCCAGCTCACCACCTAGGGGGCCTAGAAAACTGTTTTTT | CASSPPRGPRKLFF
TRBD2 | TRBJ2-5 | TRBV5-1 | . | TGCGCCAGCAGGTCGGACTCCAGGCTAGCGGGGGCCGGTAGAGAGACCCAGTACTTC | CASRSDSRLAGAGRETQYF
TRBD2 | TRBJ2-7 | TRBV5-6 | . | TGTGCCAGCAGCGCGGGGGGGCACGAGCAGTACTTC | CASSAGGHEQYF
TRBD2 | TRBJ2-1 | TRBV5-1 | . | TGCGCCAGCGGACGACTAGCGGGGGTATCCAATGAGCAGTTCTTC | CASGRLAGVSNEQFF
. | TRBJ1-2 | TRBV10-3 | . | TGTGCCATCAGTGAGTCGGCCACTAACTATGGCTACACCTTC | CAISESATNYGYTF
. | TRBJ1-1 | TRBV28 | few | TGTGCCAGCAGTTTTTACGGGGGAGCTTTCTTT | CASSFYGGAFF
. | TRBJ2-3 | TRBV29-1 | . | TGCAGCGCCCGGTTCGCAGATACGCAGTATTTT | CSARFADTQYF
TRBD1 | TRBJ1-2 | TRBV4-3 | few | TGCGCCAGCAGCCAAGGAGACAGGGCAAATAGTGGCTACACCTTC | CASSQGDRANSGYTF
. | TRBJ2-1 | TRBV6-1 | . | TGTGCCAGCAGCGCCACGGGCGGGGGCCTTAATGAGCAGTTCTTC | CASSATGGGLNEQFF
. | TRBJ1-1 | TRBV19 | once | TGTGCCAGTAGTATAGATGATGAGATGGAAGCTTTCTTT | CASSIDDEMEAFF